Here is one T cell receptor beta chain with its context. The antigen is unknown. The purity of all sorted populations exceeded 95%. This sample was included in a study of beta chain features in type 1 diabetes. The study, taken as a whole, reports: Cells with high TCR expression could be over-represented by cDNA sequencing.

The entirety of the isolated RNA underwent reverse transcription, so expressed TCRB transcripts were sequenced. Clones were sequenced by immunoSEQ multiplex PCR, and TCRdb holds only the in-frame ones, with some missing. The sample has over 500,000 clones; around a sixth are singletons. The CDR3 totals 16 residues. V dropped 2 bases and J dropped 1; count of bases not matched to a gene: 6. The germline CDR1 and CDR2 sequences are SGHTA and FQGNSA. Material for sequencing was naive CD4+ T cells from blood. This chain connects TRBV7-2 to TRBJ2-7; 9 bases match TRBD1. The origin of this receptor is a man in his late teens or twenties in good health. The CDR3 sequence is CASSLTVGQGSYEQYF. DNA of the CDR3: TGTGCCAGCAGCTTAACCGTGGGACAGGGTTCCTACGAGCAGTACTTC.